This T cell receptor (beta chain) was profiled in a study of T cell responses to AZD1222 COVID-19 vaccine. Study conclusions and caveats: Seropositivity was recorded at baseline in only 6 or 7 AZD1222 recipients.

Method: immunoSEQ multiplex PCR; TCRdb's copy keeps in-frame clones and lacks some. The table shows some 120,000 clones, with 84% occurring only once. The CDR3 sequence is 13 residues long. Trimming removed 7 bases from V and 0 bases from J, with 10 bases in between. Per germline, CDR1 SGHKS and CDR2 YYEKEE (reference sequence). Pooling covered second doses at about 4 or about 12 weeks. As to this clone: Its specificity is not known.

The sample here was peripheral blood, taken 28 days after the second AZD1222 dose. The chain recombines TRBV5-5 with TRBJ1-1; unclear D gene. This clonotype was sampled from an adult who received the AZD1222 COVID-19 vaccine. CDR3 coding DNA: TGTGCCAGCCGGTTTCGCTTGAACACTGAAGCTTTCTTT. This codes for CASRFRLNTEAFF.